This is a list of T cell receptor beta chains from one sample in a study of Tregs in tolerant kidney transplant recipients. Assay: immunoSEQ multiplex PCR; the TCRdb copy retains only in-frame clones and omits some. Seen here are some 240,000 clones, approximately 83% observed once, and the top ten hold roughly 0.67%. Sequencing input: CD4+ T cells from blood. Source of these receptors: a human donor in good health. Both conserved end residues are part of each CDR3. Fields, in order: J gene, CDR3 length, clone size, V gene, D gene, CDR3 DNA, CDR3 protein. D genes are given only for firm matches. Only part of the rows carry a size: once, few, many, or a class if the clone is expanded.

TRBJ2-1 | 14 | few | TRBV6-5 | TRBD1 | TGTGCCTGCGCCCCCGAGACAGGGTACAATGAGCAGTTCTTC | CACAPETGYNEQFF
TRBJ2-5 | 11 | - | TRBV2 | - | TGTGCCAGCAGGTACCAAGAGACCCAGTACTTC | CASRYQETQYF
TRBJ1-2 | 11 | - | TRBV6-6 | - | TGTGCCAGCAGTTCCCCCATCCTCTACACCTTC | CASSSPILYTF
TRBJ1-1 | 17 | - | TRBV7-9 | - | TGTGCCAGCAGCTTAACGCAGGGGATAGTGTCGAACACTGAAGCTTTCTTT | CASSLTQGIVSNTEAFF
TRBJ1-1 | 16 | - | TRBV2 | - | TGTGCCAGCACCAAAAGGGGTACACGTGGGAACACTGAAGCTTTCTTT | CASTKRGTRGNTEAFF
TRBJ1-6 | 15 | - | TRBV11-2 | - | TGTGCCAGCAGCGGCGGACAGACGTTTGGTTCACCCCTCCACTTT | CASSGGQTFGSPLHF
TRBJ1-1 | 14 | - | TRBV7-9 | TRBD1 | TGTGCCAGCAGCACACGACAGGGTACGGCTGAAGCTTTCTTT | CASSTRQGTAEAFF
TRBJ1-6 | 14 | - | TRBV19 | - | TGTGCCAGTAGTATAAGCGGTTATAATTCACCCCTCCACTTT | CASSISGYNSPLHF
TRBJ2-7 | 14 | - | TRBV11-2 | TRBD1 | TGTGCCAGCAGCTTAGGACAGGGTCGGGTCGAGCAGTACTTC | CASSLGQGRVEQYF
TRBJ2-7 | 14 | - | TRBV2 | TRBD1 | TGTGCCAGCAGCATATCAGGACAGGGAAGCGAGCAGTACTTC | CASSISGQGSEQYF
TRBJ2-7 | 13 | - | TRBV6-1 | TRBD1 | TGTGCCAGCAGGAGGGGACAGAACTACGAGCAGTACTTC | CASRRGQNYEQYF
TRBJ2-5 | 14 | - | TRBV2 | - | TGTGCCAGCGGGACCGGGACGGATCAAGAGACCCAGTACTTC | CASGTGTDQETQYF
TRBJ1-2 | 14 | once | TRBV6-5 | TRBD1 | TGTGCCAGCAGTTACTCGGAGGGGGCTGGAGGCTACACCTTC | CASSYSEGAGGYTF
TRBJ2-1 | 13 | - | TRBV11-1 | - | TGTGCCAGCAGCTCCGGGGCCCCGGGGACGCAGTTCTTC | CASSSGAPGTQFF